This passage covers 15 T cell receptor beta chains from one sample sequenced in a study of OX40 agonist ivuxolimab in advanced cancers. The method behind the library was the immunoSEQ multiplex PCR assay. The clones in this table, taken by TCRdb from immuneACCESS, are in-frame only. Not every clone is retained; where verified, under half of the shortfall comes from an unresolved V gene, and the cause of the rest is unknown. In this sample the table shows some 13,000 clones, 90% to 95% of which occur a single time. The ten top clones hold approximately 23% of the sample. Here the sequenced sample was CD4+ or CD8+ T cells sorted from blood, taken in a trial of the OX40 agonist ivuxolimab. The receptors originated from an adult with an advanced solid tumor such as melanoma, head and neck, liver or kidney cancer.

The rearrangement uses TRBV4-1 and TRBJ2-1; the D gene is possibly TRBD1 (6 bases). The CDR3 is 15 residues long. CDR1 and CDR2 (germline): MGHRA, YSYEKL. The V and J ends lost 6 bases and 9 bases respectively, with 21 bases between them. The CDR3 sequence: CASRPSIVGGTEQFF. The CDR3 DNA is TGCGCCAGCAGGCCAAGCATAGTAGGGGGAACTGAGCAGTTCTTC.

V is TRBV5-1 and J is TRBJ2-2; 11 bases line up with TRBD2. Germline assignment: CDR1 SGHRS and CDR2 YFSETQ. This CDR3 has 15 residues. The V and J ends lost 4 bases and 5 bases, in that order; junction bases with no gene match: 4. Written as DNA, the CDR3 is TGCGCCAGCAGCGTCGGGACTAGCGGAACCGGGGAGCTGTTTTTT. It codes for CASSVGTSGTGELFF.

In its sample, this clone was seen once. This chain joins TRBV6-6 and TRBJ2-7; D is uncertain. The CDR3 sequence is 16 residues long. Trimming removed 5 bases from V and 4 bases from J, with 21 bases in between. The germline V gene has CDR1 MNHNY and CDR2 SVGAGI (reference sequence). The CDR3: CASSVDLGQAQYEQYF. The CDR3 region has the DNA TGTGCCAGCAGTGTCGATCTAGGGCAAGCCCAGTACGAGCAGTACTTC.

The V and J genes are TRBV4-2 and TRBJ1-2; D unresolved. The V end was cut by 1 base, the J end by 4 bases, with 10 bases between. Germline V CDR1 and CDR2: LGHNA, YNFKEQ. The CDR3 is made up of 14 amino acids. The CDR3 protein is CASSQVSGSYGYTF. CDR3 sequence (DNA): TGTGCCAGCAGCCAAGTTTCCGGGTCCTATGGCTACACCTTC.

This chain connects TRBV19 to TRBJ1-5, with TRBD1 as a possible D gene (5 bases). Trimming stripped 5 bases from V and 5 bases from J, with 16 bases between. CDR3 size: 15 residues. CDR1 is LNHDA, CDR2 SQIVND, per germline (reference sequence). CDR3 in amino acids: CASSPGGLRDQPQHF. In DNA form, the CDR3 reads TGTGCCAGTAGTCCGGGGGGTTTACGGGATCAGCCCCAGCATTTT.

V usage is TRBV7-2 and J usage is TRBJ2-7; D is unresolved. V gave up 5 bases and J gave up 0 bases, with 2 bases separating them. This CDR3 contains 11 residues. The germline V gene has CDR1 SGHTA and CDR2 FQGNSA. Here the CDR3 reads CASSISYEQYF. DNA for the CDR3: TGTGCCAGCAGCATCTCCTACGAGCAGTACTTC. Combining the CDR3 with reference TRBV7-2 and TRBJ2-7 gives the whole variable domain GAGVSQSPSNKVTEKGKDVELRCDPISGHTALYWYRQSLGQGLEFLIYFQGNSAPDKSGLPSDRFSAERTGGSVSTLTIQRTQQEDSAVYLCASSISYEQYFGPGTRLTVT.

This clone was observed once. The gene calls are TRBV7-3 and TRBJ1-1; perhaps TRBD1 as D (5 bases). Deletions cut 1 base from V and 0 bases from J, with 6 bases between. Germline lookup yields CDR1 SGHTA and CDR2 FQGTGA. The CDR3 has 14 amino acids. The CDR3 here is CASSLRGLNTEAFF. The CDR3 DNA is TGTGCCAGCAGCTTAAGGGGACTGAACACTGAAGCTTTCTTT.

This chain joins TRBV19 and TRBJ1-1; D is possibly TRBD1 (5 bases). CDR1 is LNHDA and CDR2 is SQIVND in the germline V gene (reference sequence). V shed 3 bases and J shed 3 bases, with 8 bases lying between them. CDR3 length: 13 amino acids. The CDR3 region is CASSMGEYTEAFF. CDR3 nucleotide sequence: TGTGCCAGTAGTATGGGGGAGTACACTGAAGCTTTCTTT.

The CDR3 nucleotides read TGTGCCAGCAGCTTAGTTTCGGGGGGGACGAACATTCAGTACTTC. Its translation: CASSLVSGGTNIQYF. The J gene is TRBJ2-4, the V gene TRBV7-9; 8 nucleotides line up with TRBD2. The CDR3 is 15 residues long. CDR1 is SEHNR, CDR2 FQNEAQ, per germline (reference sequence). Germline trimming cut 1 base from V and 7 bases from J; bases unmatched to any gene: 6. The full variable domain, with the rest looked up from reference TRBV7-9 and TRBJ2-4, is DTGVSQNPRHKITKRGQNVTFRCDPISEHNRLYWYRQTLGQGPEFLTYFQNEAQLEKSRLLSDRFSAERPKGSFSTLEIQRTEQGDSAMYLCASSLVSGGTNIQYFGAGTRLSVL.

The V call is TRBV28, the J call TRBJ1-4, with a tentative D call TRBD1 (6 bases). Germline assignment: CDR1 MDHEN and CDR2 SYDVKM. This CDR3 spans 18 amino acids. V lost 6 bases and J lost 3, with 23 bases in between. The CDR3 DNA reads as TGTGCCAGCAGCCCTCTGGGGGAGTACAGGGCCCCTAATGAAAAACTGTTTTTT. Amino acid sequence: CASSPLGEYRAPNEKLFF.

This CDR3 reads CASINGLRQETQYF. The CDR3, as DNA: TGTGCCAGCATCAACGGACTCCGACAAGAGACCCAGTACTTC. The gene calls are TRBV7-9 and TRBJ2-5; a possible D gene is TRBD2 (5 bases). Germline CDR1 is SEHNR and CDR2 is FQNEAQ (reference sequence). The CDR3 is 14 amino acids. Trimming took 7 bases from V and 2 from J, leaving 14 bases between them.

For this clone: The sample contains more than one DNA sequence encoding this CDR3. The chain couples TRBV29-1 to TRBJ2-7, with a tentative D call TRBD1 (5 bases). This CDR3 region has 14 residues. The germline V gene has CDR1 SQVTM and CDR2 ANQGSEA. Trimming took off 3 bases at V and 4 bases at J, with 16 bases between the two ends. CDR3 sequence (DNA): TGCAGCGTTGAGGTGGGGCCAGGATCGTACGAGCAGTACTTC. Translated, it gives CSVEVGPGSYEQYF.

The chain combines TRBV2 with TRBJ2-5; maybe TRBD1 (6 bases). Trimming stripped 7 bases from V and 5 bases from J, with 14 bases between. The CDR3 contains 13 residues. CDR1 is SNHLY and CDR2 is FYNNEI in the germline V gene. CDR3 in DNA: TGTGCCAGCACCTGGGGGCCGGTGGAGACCCAGTACTTC. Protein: CASTWGPVETQYF.

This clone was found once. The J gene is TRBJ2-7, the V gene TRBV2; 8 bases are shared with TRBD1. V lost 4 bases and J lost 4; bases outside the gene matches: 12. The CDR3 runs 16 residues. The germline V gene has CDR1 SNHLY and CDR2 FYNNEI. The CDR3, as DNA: TGTGCCAGCAGTGTTAGCGGACAGGGAAGTATGTACGAGCAGTACTTC. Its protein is CASSVSGQGSMYEQYF.

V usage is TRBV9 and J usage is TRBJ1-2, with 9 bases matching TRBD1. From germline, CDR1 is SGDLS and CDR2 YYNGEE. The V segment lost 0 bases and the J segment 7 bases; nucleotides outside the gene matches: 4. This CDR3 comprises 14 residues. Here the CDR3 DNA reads TGTGCCAGCAGCGTAGGTTGGACAGGGGCTGGCTACACCTTC. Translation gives CASSVGWTGAGYTF.